These 13 T cell receptor beta chains were all obtained from the same sample, sequenced in a study of Ad26.COV2.S vaccination and SARS-CoV-2 variants. Method: immunoSEQ multiplex PCR; TCRdb's copy keeps in-frame clones and lacks some. Here the sample spans 85,000 to 120,000 clones, around three quarters being singletons. The specimen comprised peripheral blood, sampled after recovery from COVID-19. The source is a human donor who had recovered from COVID-19.

The chain employs TRBV6-6 and TRBJ2-3; D perhaps matches TRBD1 (6 bases). The V gene's germline CDR1 is MNHNY and CDR2 SVGAGI (reference sequence). V shed 5 bases and J shed 2 bases, with 8 bases lying between them. The CDR3 runs 13 residues. The CDR3 coding sequence is TGTGCCAGCAGTACAGGGTACACAGATACGCAGTATTTT. Translation: CASSTGYTDTQYF.

The chain is built from TRBV28 and TRBJ2-1; 8 bases line up with TRBD1. The V gene end was trimmed by 3 bases and the J gene end by 3 bases; junction bases not matched to a gene: 4. From germline, CDR1 is MDHEN and CDR2 SYDVKM. The CDR3 contains 15 residues. As DNA, the CDR3 is TGTGCCAGCAGTTTCAACAGGGGGGACTACAATGAGCAGTTCTTC. This sequence encodes CASSFNRGDYNEQFF.

This chain uses TRBV15 with TRBJ2-1; D gene unclear. Trimming removed 8 bases from V and 4 bases from J, with 18 bases in between. This CDR3 spans 15 amino acids. Per the germline V gene, CDR1 is LNHNV and CDR2 is YYDKDF (reference sequence). The CDR3 loop reads CATQSRASGYNEQFF. DNA of the CDR3: TGTGCCACCCAGTCTCGGGCATCCGGGTACAATGAGCAGTTCTTC.

A single count supports this clone. This chain connects TRBV28 to TRBJ1-5; D might be TRBD1 (5 bases). V dropped 1 base and J dropped 4 bases, with 17 bases sitting between them. CDR1 MDHEN and CDR2 SYDVKM come from the germline V gene. The CDR3 runs to 17 residues. In DNA form, the CDR3 reads TGTGCCAGCAGTTTATATTTCGGGAGGGGAGGGAATCAGCCCCAGCATTTT. Translation: CASSLYFGRGGNQPQHF.

This clone was counted many times. This chain uses TRBV27 with TRBJ2-6; weak D call: TRBD2 (6 bases). Per germline, CDR1 MNHEY and CDR2 SMNVEV (reference sequence). The CDR3 is 16 amino acids. V was shortened by 4 bases and J by 0 bases, with 10 bases between the two germline ends. The DNA for the CDR3 is TGTGCCAGCAGTTGGGGGGTATCCTCTGGGGCCAACGTCCTGACTTTC. Its translation: CASSWGVSSGANVLTF.

This clone has ten or more counts. The genes are TRBV28 and TRBJ2-2; 8 bases fit TRBD2. This CDR3 has 14 amino acids. Trimming at V came to 6 bases and at J to 5 bases, leaving 5 bases not matched to a gene. From germline, CDR1 is MDHEN and CDR2 SYDVKM. The CDR3 DNA is TGTGCCAGCAGCCGGGGGGGCCTAACCGGGGAGCTGTTTTTT. Residues: CASSRGGLTGELFF.

V usage is TRBV4-3 and J usage is TRBJ2-5; TRBD1 matches 7 bases. Germline V CDR1 and CDR2: LGHNA, YSLEER. Trimming cost V 3 bases and J 5 bases; bases outside gene matches: 9. The CDR3 spans 15 residues. CDR3 coding DNA: TGCGCCAGCAGCCACTCAACAGGGGTTGGGGAGACCCAGTACTTC. Encoded protein: CASSHSTGVGETQYF.

J is TRBJ1-2 and V is TRBV10-3; 8 bases are a match to TRBD1. Trimming took 0 bases from V and 1 from J; bases not matched to a gene: 4. Germline loops: CDR1 ENHRY, CDR2 SYGVKD. The CDR3 is 16 amino acids. The CDR3 sequence is CAISESHGQGNYGYTF. In DNA form, the CDR3 reads TGTGCCATCAGTGAGTCGCACGGACAGGGTAACTATGGCTACACCTTC.

J is TRBJ2-5 and V is TRBV7-9, with D possibly being TRBD1 or TRBD2 (5 bases each). The CDR3 totals 17 residues. Germline CDR1 and CDR2: SEHNR and FQNEAQ (reference sequence). Trimming left V 4 bases short and J 0 bases short, with 18 bases between. DNA of the CDR3: TGTGCCAGCAGCTCGCAGGGACCAGAAAAGTACCAAGAGACCCAGTACTTC. Translation: CASSSQGPEKYQETQYF.

The chain employs TRBV4-2 and TRBJ2-5; TRBD2 aligns across 7 bases. The CDR3 runs 17 residues. V shed 0 bases and J 3 bases; nucleotides not matched to a gene: 10. The germline gives CDR1 LGHNA, CDR2 YNFKEQ. CDR3 amino acids: CASSQDRPQRGKETQYF. The CDR3 nucleotides are TGTGCCAGCAGCCAAGATCGACCCCAGCGGGGTAAAGAGACCCAGTACTTC.

This sequence joins TRBV2 and TRBJ2-1; 11 bases agree with TRBD2. Germline values: CDR1 SNHLY, CDR2 FYNNEI. The V segment lost 8 bases and the J segment 0 bases; nucleotides outside the gene matches: 6. The CDR3 has 16 residues. The CDR3 protein is CASGSSGGSSYNEQFF. As DNA, the CDR3 is TGTGCCAGCGGATCTAGCGGGGGGAGCTCCTACAATGAGCAGTTCTTC.

The gene calls are TRBV19 and TRBJ2-2; TRBD1 aligns across 10 bases. The germline V gene has CDR1 LNHDA and CDR2 SQIVND (reference sequence). V dropped 2 bases and J dropped 7; count of bases not matched to a gene: 7. This CDR3 has 16 amino acids. CDR3 in amino acids: CASSIQTGGSIGELFF. CDR3 bases: TGTGCCAGTAGTATACAGACAGGGGGCTCGATCGGGGAGCTGTTTTTT.

V gene TRBV9 combines with J gene TRBJ1-3; D gene unclear. Trimming removed 0 bases at V and 4 bases at J, with 5 bases between. Germline CDR1 is SGDLS and CDR2 is YYNGEE. The CDR3 contains 13 residues. The CDR3: CASSVAPGNTIYF. The CDR3 bases are TGTGCCAGCAGCGTAGCTCCAGGAAACACCATATATTTT. Full variable domain (missing parts from reference TRBV9 and TRBJ1-3): DSGVTQTPKHLITATGQRVTLRCSPRSGDLSVYWYQQSLDQGLQFLIQYYNGEERAKGNILERFSAQQFPDLHSELNLSSLELGDSALYFCASSVAPGNTIYFGEGSWLTVV.